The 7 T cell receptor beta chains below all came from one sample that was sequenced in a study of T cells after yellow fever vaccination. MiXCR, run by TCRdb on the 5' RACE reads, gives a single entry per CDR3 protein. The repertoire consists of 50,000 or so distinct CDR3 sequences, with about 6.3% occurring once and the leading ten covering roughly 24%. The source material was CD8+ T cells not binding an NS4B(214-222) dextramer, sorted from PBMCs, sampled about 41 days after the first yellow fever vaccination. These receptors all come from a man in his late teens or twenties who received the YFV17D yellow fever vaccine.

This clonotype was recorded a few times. CDR3 nucleotides: TGTGCCAGTAGTATGCAGGGGCCCCAAGAGACCCAGTACTTC. It is translated as CASSMQGPQETQYF. The chain uses TRBV19 and TRBJ2-5; D may be TRBD1 (6 bases). The V gene lost 3 bases and the J gene lost 1 base, with 9 bases spanning the gap. The CDR3 is made up of 14 amino acids. Germline loops: CDR1 LNHDA, CDR2 SQIVND (reference sequence).

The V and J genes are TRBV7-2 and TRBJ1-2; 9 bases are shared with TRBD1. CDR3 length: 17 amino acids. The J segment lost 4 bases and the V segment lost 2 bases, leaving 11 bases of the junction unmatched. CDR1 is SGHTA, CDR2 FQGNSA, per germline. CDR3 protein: CASSLPRDRAPSYGYTF. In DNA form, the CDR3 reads TGTGCCAGCAGCTTACCGCGGGACAGGGCCCCCTCCTATGGCTACACCTTC.

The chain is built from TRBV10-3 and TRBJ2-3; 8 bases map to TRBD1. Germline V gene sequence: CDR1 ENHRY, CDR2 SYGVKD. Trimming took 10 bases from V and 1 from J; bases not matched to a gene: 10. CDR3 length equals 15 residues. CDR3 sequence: CATQLGQGGTDTQYF. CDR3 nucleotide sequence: TGTGCCACACAACTAGGACAGGGAGGCACAGATACGCAGTATTTT.

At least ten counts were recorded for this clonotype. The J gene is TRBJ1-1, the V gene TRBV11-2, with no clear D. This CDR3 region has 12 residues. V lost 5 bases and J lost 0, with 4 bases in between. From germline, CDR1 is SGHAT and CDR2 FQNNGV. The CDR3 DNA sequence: TGTGCCAGCAGCCTTCTGAACACTGAAGCTTTCTTT. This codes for CASSLLNTEAFF.

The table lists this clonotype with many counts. DNA of the CDR3: TGCAGTGCTAACGGCAGGGTGGGGACCTACGAGCAGTACTTC. This sequence encodes CSANGRVGTYEQYF. The J gene is TRBJ2-7, the V gene TRBV20-1, with TRBD1 as a possible D gene (5 bases). Germline lookup yields CDR1 DFQATT and CDR2 SNEGSKA (reference sequence). CDR3 length: 14 amino acids. V lost 4 bases to trimming and J lost 2 bases, with 15 bases between them.

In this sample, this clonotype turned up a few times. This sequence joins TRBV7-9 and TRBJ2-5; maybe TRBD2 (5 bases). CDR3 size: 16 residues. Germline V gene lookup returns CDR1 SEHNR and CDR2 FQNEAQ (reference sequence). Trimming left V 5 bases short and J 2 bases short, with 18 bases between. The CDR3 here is CASSPASGMWQETQYF. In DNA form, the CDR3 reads TGTGCCAGCAGCCCCGCCTCGGGGATGTGGCAAGAGACCCAGTACTTC.

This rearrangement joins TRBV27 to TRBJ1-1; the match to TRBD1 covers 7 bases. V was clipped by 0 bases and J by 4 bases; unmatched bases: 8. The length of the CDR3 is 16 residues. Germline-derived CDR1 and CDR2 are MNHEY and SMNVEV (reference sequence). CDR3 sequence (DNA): TGTGCCAGCAGTTTATCATCGACAGGGTGGGGCACTGAAGCTTTCTTT. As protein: CASSLSSTGWGTEAFF.